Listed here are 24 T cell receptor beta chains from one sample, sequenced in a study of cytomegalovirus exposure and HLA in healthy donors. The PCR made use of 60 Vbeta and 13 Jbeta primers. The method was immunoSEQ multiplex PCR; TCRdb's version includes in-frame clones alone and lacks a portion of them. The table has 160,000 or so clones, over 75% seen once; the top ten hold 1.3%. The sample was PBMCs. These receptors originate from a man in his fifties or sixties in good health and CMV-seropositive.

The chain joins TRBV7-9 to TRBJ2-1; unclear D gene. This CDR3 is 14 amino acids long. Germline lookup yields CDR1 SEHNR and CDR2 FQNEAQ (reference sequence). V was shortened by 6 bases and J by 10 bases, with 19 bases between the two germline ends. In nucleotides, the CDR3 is TGTGCCAGCAGATCTCGCGCGGCGCCCGCAGAGCAGTTCTTC. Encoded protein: CASRSRAAPAEQFF.

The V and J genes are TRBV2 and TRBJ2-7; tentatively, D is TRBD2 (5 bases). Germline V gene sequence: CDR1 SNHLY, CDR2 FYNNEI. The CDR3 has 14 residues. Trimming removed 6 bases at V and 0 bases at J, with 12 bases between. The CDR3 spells CASRDGRGSYEQYF. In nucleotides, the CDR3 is TGTGCCAGCAGGGACGGCCGGGGCTCCTACGAGCAGTACTTC.

The DNA of the CDR3 is TGTGCCAGTAGTAAGGCGGGGGGCCAAGAGACCCAGTACTTC. It encodes CASSKAGGQETQYF. This chain joins TRBV19 and TRBJ2-5; 8 bases are a match to TRBD2. In germline, CDR1 is LNHDA, CDR2 SQIVND (reference sequence). The CDR3 is 14 residues long. The V segment lost 4 bases and the J segment 1 base; nucleotides outside the gene matches: 2.

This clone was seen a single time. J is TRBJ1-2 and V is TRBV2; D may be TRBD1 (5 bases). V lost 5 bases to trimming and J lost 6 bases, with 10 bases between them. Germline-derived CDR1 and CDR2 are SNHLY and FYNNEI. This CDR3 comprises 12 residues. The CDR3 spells CASSSRANGYTF. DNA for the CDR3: TGTGCCAGCAGTAGCAGGGCGAATGGCTACACCTTC.

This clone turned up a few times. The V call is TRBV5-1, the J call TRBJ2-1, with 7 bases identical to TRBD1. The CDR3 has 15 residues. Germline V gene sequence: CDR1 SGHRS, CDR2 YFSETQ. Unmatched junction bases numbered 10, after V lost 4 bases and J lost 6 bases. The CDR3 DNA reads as TGCGCCAGCAGCCCAGGGGACAGATTAGGCAATGAGCAGTTCTTC. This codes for CASSPGDRLGNEQFF.

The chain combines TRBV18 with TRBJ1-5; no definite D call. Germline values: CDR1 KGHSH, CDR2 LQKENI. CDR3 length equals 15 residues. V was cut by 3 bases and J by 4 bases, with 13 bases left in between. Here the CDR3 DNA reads TGTGCCAGCTCACCCCGGACTGGCTCGAATCAGCCCCAGCATTTT. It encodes CASSPRTGSNQPQHF. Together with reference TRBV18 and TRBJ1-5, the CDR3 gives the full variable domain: NAGVMQNPRHLVRRRGQEARLRCSPMKGHSHVYWYRQLPEEGLKFMVYLQKENIIDESGMPKERFSAEFPKEGPSILRIQQVVRGDSAAYFCASSPRTGSNQPQHFGDGTRLSIL.

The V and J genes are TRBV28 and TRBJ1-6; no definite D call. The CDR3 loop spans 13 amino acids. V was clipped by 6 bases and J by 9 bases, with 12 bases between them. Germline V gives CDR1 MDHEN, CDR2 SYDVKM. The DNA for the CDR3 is TGTGCCAGCAGGTTCGAGAGTATTTCACCCCTCCACTTT. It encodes CASRFESISPLHF.

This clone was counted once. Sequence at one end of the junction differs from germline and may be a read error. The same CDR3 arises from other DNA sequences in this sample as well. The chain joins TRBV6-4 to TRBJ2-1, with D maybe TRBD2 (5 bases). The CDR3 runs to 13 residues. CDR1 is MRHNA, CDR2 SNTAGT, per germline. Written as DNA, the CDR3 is TGTGCCAGTAGTGCCGAGGGATACAATGAGCAGTTCTTC. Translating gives CASSAEGYNEQFF.

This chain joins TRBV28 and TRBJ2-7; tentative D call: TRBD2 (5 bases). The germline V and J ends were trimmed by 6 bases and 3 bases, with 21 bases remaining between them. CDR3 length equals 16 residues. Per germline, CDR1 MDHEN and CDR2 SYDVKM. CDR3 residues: CASRGERPLPNYEQYF. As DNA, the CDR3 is TGTGCCAGCAGAGGAGAGCGGCCACTACCCAACTACGAGCAGTACTTC.

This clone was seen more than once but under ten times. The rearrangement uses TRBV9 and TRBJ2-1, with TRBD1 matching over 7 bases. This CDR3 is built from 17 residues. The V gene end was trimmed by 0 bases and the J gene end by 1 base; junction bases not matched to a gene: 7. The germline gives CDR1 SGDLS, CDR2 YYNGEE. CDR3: CASSVAPGGYSYNEQFF. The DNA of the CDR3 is TGTGCCAGCAGCGTAGCTCCAGGGGGATATTCCTACAATGAGCAGTTCTTC.

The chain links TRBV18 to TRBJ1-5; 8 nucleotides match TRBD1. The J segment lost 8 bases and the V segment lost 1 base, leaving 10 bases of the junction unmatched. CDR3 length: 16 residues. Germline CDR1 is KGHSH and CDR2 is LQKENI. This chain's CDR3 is CASSPQGQVMEEPQHF. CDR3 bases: TGTGCCAGCTCACCACAGGGACAGGTCATGGAGGAGCCCCAGCATTTT. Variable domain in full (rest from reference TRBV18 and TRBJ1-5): NAGVMQNPRHLVRRRGQEARLRCSPMKGHSHVYWYRQLPEEGLKFMVYLQKENIIDESGMPKERFSAEFPKEGPSILRIQQVVRGDSAAYFCASSPQGQVMEEPQHFGDGTRLSIL.

The CDR3 spells CSVDVGSNTEAFF. CDR3 nucleotide sequence: TGCAGCGTTGACGTGGGGAGTAACACTGAAGCTTTCTTT. This rearrangement joins TRBV29-1 to TRBJ1-1; no firm D call. The CDR3 covers 13 residues. CDR1 and CDR2 from the germline V gene are SQVTM and ANQGSEA. V was clipped by 3 bases and J by 2 bases, with 10 bases between them.

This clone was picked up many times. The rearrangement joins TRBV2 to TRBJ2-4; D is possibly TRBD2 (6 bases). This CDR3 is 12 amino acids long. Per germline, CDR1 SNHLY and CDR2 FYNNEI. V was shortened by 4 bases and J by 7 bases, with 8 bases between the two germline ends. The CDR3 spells CASSVRGNIQYF. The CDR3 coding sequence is TGTGCCAGCAGTGTTCGGGGGAACATTCAGTACTTC. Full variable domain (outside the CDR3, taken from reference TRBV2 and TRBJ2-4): EPEVTQTPSHQVTQMGQEVILRCVPISNHLYFYWYRQILGQKVEFLVSFYNNEISEKSEIFDDQFSVERPDGSNFTLKIRSTKLEDSAMYFCASSVRGNIQYFGAGTRLSVL.

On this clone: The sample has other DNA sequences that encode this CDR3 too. Here the CDR3 reads CAWDSSYNSPLHF. The CDR3 DNA is TGTGCCTGGGACAGCTCCTATAATTCACCCCTCCACTTT. This chain joins TRBV30 and TRBJ1-6, with TRBD1 as a possible D gene (5 bases). The V and J ends lost 5 bases and 0 bases respectively, with 5 bases between them. The CDR3 runs 13 residues. From germline, CDR1 is GTSNPN and CDR2 SVGIG (reference sequence).

This CDR3 is CAWTFGRTGGEKTQYF. In DNA form, the CDR3 reads TGTGCCTGGACCTTCGGGCGCACGGGAGGGGAGAAGACCCAGTACTTC. The J gene is TRBJ2-5, the V gene TRBV30; 8 positions match TRBD2. After removal of 4 bases from V and 6 bases from J, the junction contained 16 bases not matched to a gene. From germline, CDR1 is GTSNPN and CDR2 SVGIG (reference sequence). The CDR3 loop spans 16 amino acids.

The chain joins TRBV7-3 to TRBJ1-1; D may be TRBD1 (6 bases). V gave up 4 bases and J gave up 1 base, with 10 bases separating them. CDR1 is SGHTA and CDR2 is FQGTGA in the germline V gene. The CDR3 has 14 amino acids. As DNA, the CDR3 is TGTGCCAGCAGCTGGGGACATTCGAACACTGAAGCTTTCTTT. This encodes CASSWGHSNTEAFF.

This CDR3 is CASRTGEPYGYTF. The CDR3 bases are TGTGCCAGCAGAACCGGGGAACCCTATGGCTACACCTTC. The chain recombines TRBV6-1 with TRBJ1-2; D is ambiguous. Germline CDR1 and CDR2: MNHNS and SASEGT. CDR3 size: 13 residues. Trimming left V 6 bases short and J 4 bases short, with 12 bases between.

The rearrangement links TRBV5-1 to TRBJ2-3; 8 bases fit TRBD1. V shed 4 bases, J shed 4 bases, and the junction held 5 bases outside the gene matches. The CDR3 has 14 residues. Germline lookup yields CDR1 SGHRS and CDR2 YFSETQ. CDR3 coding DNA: TGCGCCAGCAGCCCCCCACAGGGGGCAGATACGCAGTATTTT. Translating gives CASSPPQGADTQYF.

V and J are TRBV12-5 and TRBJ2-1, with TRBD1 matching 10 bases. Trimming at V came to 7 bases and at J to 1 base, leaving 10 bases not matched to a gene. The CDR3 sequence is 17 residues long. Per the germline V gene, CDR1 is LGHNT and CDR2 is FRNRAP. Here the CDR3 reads CASAMTGGRRSYNEQFF. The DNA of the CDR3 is TGTGCTAGTGCCATGACAGGGGGCCGAAGGTCCTACAATGAGCAGTTCTTC. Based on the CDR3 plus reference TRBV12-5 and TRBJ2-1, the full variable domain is DARVTQTPRHKVTEMGQEVTMRCQPILGHNTVFWYRQTMMQGLELLAYFRNRAPLDDSGMPKDRFSAEMPDATLATLKIQPSEPRDSAVYFCASAMTGGRRSYNEQFFGPGTRLTVL.

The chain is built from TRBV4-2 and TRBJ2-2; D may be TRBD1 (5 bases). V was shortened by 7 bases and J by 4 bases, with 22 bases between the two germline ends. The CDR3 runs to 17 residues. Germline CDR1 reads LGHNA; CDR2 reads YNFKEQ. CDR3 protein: CASTPWGADTITGELFF. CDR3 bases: TGTGCCAGCACACCCTGGGGTGCGGACACAATCACCGGGGAGCTGTTTTTT.

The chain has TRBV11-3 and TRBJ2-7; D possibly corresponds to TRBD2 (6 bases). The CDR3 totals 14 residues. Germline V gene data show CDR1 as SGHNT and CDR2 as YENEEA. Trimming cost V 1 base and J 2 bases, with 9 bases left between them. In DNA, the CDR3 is TGTGCCAGCAGCTTAGGGGGGGATACCTACGAGCAGTACTTC. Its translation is CASSLGGDTYEQYF.

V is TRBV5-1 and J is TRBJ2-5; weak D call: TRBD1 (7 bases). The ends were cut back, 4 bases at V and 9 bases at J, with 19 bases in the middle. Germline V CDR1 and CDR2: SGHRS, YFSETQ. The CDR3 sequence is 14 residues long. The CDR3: CASSQPTGSGAQYF. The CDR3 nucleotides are TGCGCCAGCAGCCAGCCGACAGGGTCGGGGGCCCAGTACTTC.

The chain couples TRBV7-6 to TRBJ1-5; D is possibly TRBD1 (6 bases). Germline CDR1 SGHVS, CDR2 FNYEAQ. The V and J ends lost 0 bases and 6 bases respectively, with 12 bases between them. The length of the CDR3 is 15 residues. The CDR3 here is CASSLARGIGQPQHF. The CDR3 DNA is TGTGCCAGCAGCTTAGCCAGGGGTATCGGTCAGCCCCAGCATTTT.

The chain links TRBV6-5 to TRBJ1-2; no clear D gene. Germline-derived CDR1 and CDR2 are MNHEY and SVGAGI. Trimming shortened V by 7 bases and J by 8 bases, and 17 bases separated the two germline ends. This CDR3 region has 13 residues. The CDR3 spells CASKRTQSRGYTF. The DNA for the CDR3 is TGTGCCAGCAAAAGAACTCAATCACGGGGCTACACCTTC.